Listed below are T cell receptor beta chains from one sample, sequenced in a study of shared clonotypes between healthy human individuals. Clones were sequenced by immunoSEQ multiplex PCR, and TCRdb holds only the in-frame ones, with some missing. Of a few million clones listed, around 90% are singletons. Sequencing was performed on naive CD4+ T cells sorted from blood. The source of these receptors is a man between 18 and 35 years old in good health. Each CDR3 is given with its conserved first and last residue. The D gene is left open where the match is weak. A row's size may be missing; if present it is once, few, many or a size class.

d_gene	abundance	j_gene	v_gene	CDR3aa	CDR3nt
NA	NA	TRBJ2-5	TRBV5-6	CASSGETQYF	TGTGCCAGCAGCGGAGAGACCCAGTACTTC
NA	NA	TRBJ2-5	TRBV5-4	CASSLGPDRQETQYF	TGTGCCAGCAGCTTGGGCCCCGACAGGCAAGAGACCCAGTACTTC
NA	NA	TRBJ1-4	TRBV5-8	CASSLGGKLFF	TGTGCCAGCAGCTTGGGTGGAAAACTGTTTTTT
TRBD1	NA	TRBJ2-7	TRBV7-9	CASSPNLTGQRRKIYEQYF	TGTGCCAGCAGCCCGAACCTGACAGGGCAAAGGCGTAAGATTTACGAGCAGTACTTC
TRBD1	NA	TRBJ2-7	TRBV18	CASSRDRGGWEQYF	TGTGCCAGCTCAAGGGACAGGGGAGGATGGGAGCAGTACTTC
TRBD1	NA	TRBJ1-3	TRBV5-1	CASSLTRQGPSSGNTIYF	TGCGCCAGCAGCTTGACCAGACAGGGACCGAGCTCTGGAAACACCATATATTTT
TRBD1	NA	TRBJ2-3	TRBV11-2	CASSLGQGATDTQYF	TGTGCCAGCAGCCTCGGACAGGGGGCGACAGATACGCAGTATTTT
NA	NA	TRBJ2-3	TRBV6-5	CASSLSGLSTDTQYF	TGTGCCAGCAGTCTCTCGGGACTCAGCACAGATACGCAGTATTTT
NA	NA	TRBJ2-7	TRBV11-2	CASSQKSISYEQYF	TGTGCCAGCAGCCAGAAGTCCATATCATACGAGCAGTACTTC
NA	NA	TRBJ2-1	TRBV10-3	CAISDSGQRSEQFF	TGTGCCATCAGTGATAGTGGACAGAGGAGTGAGCAGTTCTTC
NA	NA	TRBJ2-5	TRBV5-1	CASNLGNQETQYF	TGCGCCAGCAATCTAGGGAACCAAGAGACCCAGTACTTC
NA	few	TRBJ1-1	TRBV30	CAWTPLPLETVEAFF	TGTGCCTGGACCCCTCTTCCCCTTGAGACGGTTGAAGCTTTCTTT
TRBD1	once	TRBJ1-2	TRBV4-1	CASSPGGQGIYTF	TGCGCCAGCAGCCCCGGGGGACAGGGGATCTACACCTTC
TRBD1	NA	TRBJ1-3	TRBV11-2	CASSSRDRASGNTIYF	TGTGCCAGCAGCTCCCGCGACAGGGCCTCTGGAAACACCATATATTTT
NA	NA	TRBJ2-2	TRBV30	CAWRGAGELFF	TGTGCCTGGAGGGGGGCCGGGGAGCTGTTTTTT
TRBD1	NA	TRBJ2-1	TRBV11-2	CASSADRGRQFF	TGTGCCAGCAGCGCAGACAGGGGGAGGCAGTTCTTC
TRBD1	NA	TRBJ1-6	TRBV6-1	CASSAPGQGNPLHF	TGTGCCAGCAGTGCTCCGGGACAGGGGAATCCCCTCCACTTT
NA	once	TRBJ2-3	TRBV6-5	CASSNTRTDTQYF	TGTGCCAGCAGTAACACTAGGACAGATACGCAGTATTTT
NA	NA	TRBJ1-5	TRBV6-6	CASSRTDSNQPQHF	TGTGCCAGCAGTAGGACAGATAGCAATCAGCCCCAGCATTTT
NA	NA	TRBJ1-1	TRBV9	CASSVVGENTEAFF	TGTGCCAGCAGCGTAGTGGGGGAGAACACTGAAGCTTTCTTT
NA	NA	TRBJ2-5	TRBV7-2	CASRLGPTVPETQYF	TGTGCCAGCAGGTTGGGACCCACAGTGCCGGAGACCCAGTACTTC
TRBD1	NA	TRBJ2-7	TRBV4-1	CASSQGNRGYSYEQYF	TGCGCCAGCAGCCAAGGGAACAGGGGCTACTCCTACGAGCAGTACTTC
TRBD2	once	TRBJ2-7	TRBV6-5	CASSYGTSGIREQYF	TGTGCCAGCAGTTACGGGACTAGCGGGATCCGGGAGCAGTACTTC
TRBD1	NA	TRBJ1-2	TRBV28	CASSQDGQAYGYTF	TGTGCCAGCAGCCAAGACGGACAGGCCTATGGCTACACCTTC
TRBD2	NA	TRBJ2-3	TRBV7-2	CASSLSAGVTDTQYF	TGTGCCAGCAGCTTGTCAGCGGGAGTCACAGATACGCAGTATTTT
TRBD2	NA	TRBJ2-7	TRBV7-9	CASSPDASGTYEQYF	TGTGCCAGCAGCCCAGACGCTAGCGGAACCTACGAGCAGTACTTC
NA	NA	TRBJ1-1	TRBV28	CASSRGGIWTEAFF	TGTGCCAGCAGTCGGGGGGGGATTTGGACTGAAGCTTTCTTT